What follows are 26 T cell receptor beta chains derived from one specimen sequenced in a study of cytomegalovirus exposure and HLA in healthy donors. 60 Vbeta and 13 Jbeta primers were used in PCR. Libraries were prepared by immunoSEQ multiplex PCR; TCRdb keeps only in-frame clonotypes and omits some of them. The data contain about 94,000 clones, just under 80% of them singletons. Material: PBMCs. The receptor source for this set is a woman between 35 and 50 years old in good health and CMV-seronegative.

The chain carries TRBV27 and TRBJ2-3; tentative D call: TRBD1 (6 bases). This CDR3 has 15 residues. V was shortened by 2 bases and J by 4 bases, with 13 bases between the two germline ends. Germline V lookup: CDR1 MNHEY, CDR2 SMNVEV (reference sequence). The CDR3 DNA reads TGTGCCAGCAGTTTAAAGACCCAGGGGTCAGATACGCAGTATTTT. Its protein product is CASSLKTQGSDTQYF.

The chain couples TRBV18 to TRBJ1-1; 9 positions agree with TRBD1. V was pared by 3 bases and J by 6 bases, with 8 bases of the junction left unmatched. This CDR3 contains 15 residues. Germline V lookup: CDR1 KGHSH, CDR2 LQKENI. The CDR3 DNA sequence: TGTGCCAGCTCACCTCAGGGACAGGGAACTTCTGAAGCTTTCTTT. Translating gives CASSPQGQGTSEAFF.

The chain employs TRBV5-1 and TRBJ2-5; 8 nucleotides line up with TRBD2. CDR1 SGHRS and CDR2 YFSETQ come from the germline V gene. Trimming cost V 5 bases and J 6 bases; bases outside gene matches: 12. The CDR3 has 15 amino acids. The CDR3 spells CASSPGGAGTKTQYF. In nucleotides, the CDR3 is TGCGCCAGCAGTCCGGGGGGGGCAGGGACGAAGACCCAGTACTTC.

This chain connects TRBV9 to TRBJ1-1; possible D gene TRBD1, 6 bases. Germline loops: CDR1 SGDLS, CDR2 YYNGEE. The V and J ends lost 0 bases and 3 bases respectively, with 15 bases between them. The CDR3 consists of 16 residues. In DNA, the CDR3 is TGTGCCAGCAGCGTAGGGGGCTTGACAGGCTACACTGAAGCTTTCTTT. The encoded protein is CASSVGGLTGYTEAFF. Full variable domain (remainder filled in from reference TRBV9 and TRBJ1-1): DSGVTQTPKHLITATGQRVTLRCSPRSGDLSVYWYQQSLDQGLQFLIQYYNGEERAKGNILERFSAQQFPDLHSELNLSSLELGDSALYFCASSVGGLTGYTEAFFGQGTRLTVV.

This clone was detected once. The V call is TRBV7-9, the J call TRBJ2-2, with 8 nucleotides matching TRBD1. The V gene's germline CDR1 is SEHNR and CDR2 FQNEAQ (reference sequence). The V gene end was trimmed by 5 bases and the J gene end by 0 bases; junction bases not matched to a gene: 2. The CDR3 runs to 15 residues. In DNA form, the CDR3 reads TGTGCCAGCAGCCGGGACAGGCCGAACACCGGGGAGCTGTTTTTT. Translating gives CASSRDRPNTGELFF.

J is TRBJ1-1 and V is TRBV6-5, with D perhaps matching TRBD1 (5 bases). The CDR3 covers 15 residues. The V gene lost 4 bases and the J gene lost 10 bases, with 22 bases spanning the gap. The germline V gene encodes CDR1 MNHEY and CDR2 SVGAGI. The CDR3 protein is CASSSPSGGSRAAFF. The CDR3 DNA is TGTGCCAGCAGTTCCCCCTCCGGGGGAAGTCGTGCAGCTTTCTTT.

The rearrangement links TRBV9 to TRBJ1-1, with D possibly matching TRBD1 (5 bases). CDR1 is SGDLS, CDR2 YYNGEE, per germline. The CDR3 runs 14 residues. V shed 0 bases and J shed 10 bases, with 16 bases lying between them. The CDR3 region is CASSVDPGGFGAFF. The CDR3 region has the DNA TGTGCCAGCAGCGTAGACCCTGGGGGGTTTGGAGCTTTCTTT.

The chain couples TRBV2 to TRBJ1-2, with TRBD1 matching over 7 bases. This CDR3 contains 14 residues. The V gene end was trimmed by 5 bases and the J gene end by 3 bases; junction bases not matched to a gene: 6. Germline assignment: CDR1 SNHLY and CDR2 FYNNEI. In DNA, the CDR3 is TGTGCCAGCAGTCAACAGGGGATGGACTATGGCTACACCTTC. Translating gives CASSQQGMDYGYTF.

Here the CDR3 reads CASSKIEEKLFF. The DNA for the CDR3 is TGTGCCAGCAGCAAAATAGAGGAAAAACTGTTTTTT. This chain connects TRBV7-6 to TRBJ1-4; D not resolved. This CDR3 has 12 residues. Germline V gene lookup returns CDR1 SGHVS and CDR2 FNYEAQ. V was pared by 5 bases and J by 8 bases, with 9 bases between.

The chain recombines TRBV28 with TRBJ1-4, with no clear D. The CDR3 is 16 amino acids. V was cut by 2 bases and J by 0 bases, with 10 bases left in between. The germline V gene has CDR1 MDHEN and CDR2 SYDVKM. In DNA, the CDR3 is TGTGCCAGCAGTTTACCGGGGAGTGCAACTAATGAAAAACTGTTTTTT. Its protein is CASSLPGSATNEKLFF.

The chain's CDR3 is CASRAEVWSGELFF. The DNA of the CDR3 is TGTGCCAGCAGGGCAGAGGTCTGGTCCGGGGAGCTGTTTTTT. The V and J genes are TRBV6-4 and TRBJ2-2, with no clear D. Trimming left V 6 bases short and J 6 bases short, with 14 bases between. The length of the CDR3 is 14 residues. CDR1 is MRHNA and CDR2 is SNTAGT in the germline V gene.

The sample holds one count of this clone. The rearrangement links TRBV7-8 to TRBJ2-3; 7 positions match TRBD2. J lost 8 bases, V lost 5 bases, and 16 bases had no gene match. The CDR3 covers 16 residues. Germline CDR1 SGHVS, CDR2 FQNEAQ. As DNA, the CDR3 is TGTGCCAGCAGCCCCGAGGTTATGGGACTACTCGGTACGCAGTATTTT. Protein product: CASSPEVMGLLGTQYF.

The rearrangement joins TRBV9 to TRBJ1-2, with D maybe TRBD1 (5 bases). V gave up 0 bases and J gave up 6 bases, with 15 bases separating them. CDR3 length equals 15 residues. Germline assignment: CDR1 SGDLS and CDR2 YYNGEE. CDR3 protein: CASSVVMGPVNGYTF. The CDR3 DNA follows: TGTGCCAGCAGCGTAGTTATGGGGCCAGTTAATGGCTACACCTTC.

The chain employs TRBV30 and TRBJ2-2; 9 bases are a match to TRBD1. This CDR3 has 13 amino acids. Trimming at V came to 3 bases and at J to 7 bases, leaving 3 bases not matched to a gene. Germline lookup yields CDR1 GTSNPN and CDR2 SVGIG (reference sequence). This CDR3 is CAWRQGAFGELFF. The CDR3 DNA sequence: TGTGCCTGGAGACAGGGGGCGTTCGGGGAGCTGTTTTTT.

The V gene is TRBV5-4, the J gene TRBJ1-4; 9 bases are shared with TRBD1. Trimming took 4 bases from V and 4 from J; bases not matched to a gene: 5. CDR1 SGHNT and CDR2 YYREEE come from the germline V gene (reference sequence). CDR3 length: 15 amino acids. The CDR3 DNA is TGTGCCAGCAGCATGACAGGGGGAGATAATGAAAAACTGTTTTTT. Translated, it gives CASSMTGGDNEKLFF. Full variable domain (missing parts from reference TRBV5-4 and TRBJ1-4): ETGVTQSPTHLIKTRGQQVTLRCSSQSGHNTVSWYQQALGQGPQFIFQYYREEENGRGNFPPRFSGLQFPNYSSELNVNALELDDSALYLCASSMTGGDNEKLFFGSGTQLSVL.

The chain couples TRBV6-5 to TRBJ1-1; TRBD1 agrees at 7 bases. The junction had 8 bases not matched to a gene; V was cut back by 6 bases and J by 4 bases. The CDR3 runs 14 residues. Per the germline V gene, CDR1 is MNHEY and CDR2 is SVGAGI. The CDR3, as DNA: TGTGCCAGCAGACGCAGGGGGGAGAGCACTGAAGCTTTCTTT. This sequence encodes CASRRRGESTEAFF.

The CDR3 sequence: CASSRAGGPYNEQFF. The CDR3 region has the DNA TGTGCCAGCAGTCGAGCGGGGGGCCCGTACAATGAGCAGTTCTTC. The V call is TRBV27, the J call TRBJ2-1; TRBD2 agrees at 9 bases. The CDR3 is 15 amino acids. V gave up 5 bases and J gave up 4 bases; unmatched junction bases: 6. Germline V gene data show CDR1 as MNHEY and CDR2 as SMNVEV (reference sequence).

CDR3 sequence (DNA): TGCGCCAGCAGTCCCCCAGGGGGGAACACTTCCAAGGAGACCCAGTACTTC. It yields the protein CASSPPGGNTSKETQYF. This chain uses TRBV23-1 with TRBJ2-5, with a tentative D call TRBD1 (7 bases). TRBV23-1 is noted as an ORF with a role that remains uncertain. The V gene lost 4 bases and the J gene lost 5 bases, with 23 bases spanning the gap. The length of the CDR3 is 17 residues.

This clone was observed a few times. The gene calls are TRBV6-5 and TRBJ1-1; D not resolved. Germline CDR1 and CDR2: MNHEY and SVGAGI. The V end was cut by 2 bases, the J end by 0 bases, with 10 bases between. This CDR3 comprises 15 residues. DNA for the CDR3: TGTGCCAGCAGTTACCTGACAAGCATGAACACTGAAGCTTTCTTT. Translating it yields CASSYLTSMNTEAFF.

The rearrangement links TRBV10-3 to TRBJ2-3; the D gene is possibly TRBD2 (6 bases). Germline V gene lookup returns CDR1 ENHRY and CDR2 SYGVKD. Trimming stripped 4 bases from V and 1 base from J, with 9 bases between. The CDR3 runs to 14 residues. CDR3 region: CAISGGVGTDTQYF. The CDR3 DNA sequence: TGTGCCATCAGTGGGGGGGTAGGCACAGATACGCAGTATTTT.

This chain connects TRBV30 to TRBJ2-5; TRBD2 agrees at 9 bases. The germline V gene has CDR1 GTSNPN and CDR2 SVGIG (reference sequence). With V trimmed by 8 bases and J by 6 bases, 13 bases remained unmatched. CDR3 size: 14 residues. CDR3 protein: CASGVGSGGQTQYF. CDR3 coding DNA: TGTGCCAGTGGAGTAGGTAGCGGGGGTCAGACCCAGTACTTC.

This chain joins TRBV5-5 and TRBJ1-4; D is undetermined. Germline CDR1 and CDR2: SGHKS and YYEKEE (reference sequence). The CDR3 is 15 residues long. The V end was cut by 3 bases, the J end by 3 bases, with 12 bases between. The DNA of the CDR3 is TGTGCCAGCAGCTCACACATTGTGGCTAATGAAAAACTGTTTTTT. It codes for CASSSHIVANEKLFF.

This chain joins TRBV19 and TRBJ1-6; 7 positions match TRBD1. Looked up from germline, CDR1 is LNHDA and CDR2 is SQIVND (reference sequence). Germline trimming cut 0 bases from V and 0 bases from J; bases unmatched to any gene: 2. The CDR3 spans 17 residues. This CDR3 reads CASSIDGDSSYNSPLHF. The CDR3 coding sequence is TGTGCCAGTAGTATAGATGGGGACAGCTCCTATAATTCACCCCTCCACTTT.

This clone showed up just once. CDR3 coding DNA: TGTGCCAGCTCACCTATGGCAGGGGAAACGAATGGCTACACCTTC. Protein product: CASSPMAGETNGYTF. This rearrangement joins TRBV18 to TRBJ1-2; possibly TRBD1 for D (6 bases). CDR1 is KGHSH and CDR2 is LQKENI in the germline V gene. The V and J ends lost 3 bases and 6 bases respectively, with 17 bases between them. CDR3 length: 15 residues.

The gene calls are TRBV29-1 and TRBJ1-1, with a possible D match to TRBD1 (5 bases). Germline values: CDR1 SQVTM, CDR2 ANQGSEA. This CDR3 has 14 residues. Trimming cost V 4 bases and J 0 bases, with 12 bases left between them. The CDR3 spells CSVGQGTMNTEAFF. CDR3 DNA: TGCAGCGTTGGCCAGGGAACCATGAACACTGAAGCTTTCTTT.

The chain couples TRBV4-1 to TRBJ2-5, with 8 bases that match TRBD1. The germline CDR1 and CDR2 sequences are MGHRA and YSYEKL. Trimming removed 3 bases from V and 4 bases from J; junction bases left unmatched: 7. This CDR3 comprises 15 residues. The CDR3 region is CASSQVGQGGETQYF. CDR3 coding DNA: TGCGCCAGCAGCCAGGTTGGACAGGGAGGAGAGACCCAGTACTTC.